This T cell receptor (beta chain) was recovered during a study of CD8+CD57+ T cells in acquired aplastic anemia. The germline V and J ends were trimmed by 6 bases and 0 bases, with 12 bases remaining between them. The CDR3 loop spans 16 amino acids. Germline V gene lookup returns CDR1 SNHLY and CDR2 FYNNEI. Genomic DNA constituted the template upon which TCR beta VDJ and CDR3 profiling was performed. TCRdb passed the reads through MiXCR, listing each CDR3 protein once. The sample shows about 20,000 distinct CDR3 sequences, almost 40% of them seen only once. Patients picked for sequencing had shown CD8+CD57+ cell expansion detected by flow cytometry. Turning to this clonotype: The antigen remains unidentified.

Study-wide points: In patients, CD8+CD57+ cells had lower diversity than total CD4+ and CD8+ pools. Significance was not reached for CD8+ Simpson's diversity between patients and controls.

This receptor was identified in a human donor with aplastic anemia. The source material was CD8+CD57+ T cells sorted from PBMCs. Subset reported: bead-enriched CD8+CD57+ effector memory T cells from SAA patients. The J gene is TRBJ1-6, the V gene TRBV2, with D tentatively TRBD1 (6 bases). CDR3 in DNA: TGTGCCAGCAGAGGGGGACAAAACTCCTATAATTCACCCCTCCACTTT. This encodes CASRGGQNSYNSPLHF.